The rows below give T cell receptor beta chains drawn from one sample of a study of cytomegalovirus exposure and HLA in healthy donors. Using immunoSEQ multiplex PCR, the repertoire was profiled, and TCRdb retains in-frame clones only, with some absent. Found here are 180,000 or so clones, around a tenth of them singletons; the top ten hold 1% to 1.5%. The source material was PBMCs. These receptors all stem from a woman in her 30s in good health and CMV-seropositive. Each CDR3 is given with its conserved first and last residue. The D gene is left open where the match is weak. Clone sizes are given selectively: once, few, many, or a class where the clone is expanded.

v_call	clone_size	j_call	d_call	cdr3_nt	cdr3_aa
TRBV2	NA	TRBJ2-5	TRBD1	TGTGCCAGCAGTACGACAGGGTGGGTAGAGACCCAGTACTTC	CASSTTGWVETQYF
TRBV29-1	NA	TRBJ1-1	NA	TGCAGCGTTGGGACAGTCGGGTGGACTGAAGCTTTCTTT	CSVGTVGWTEAFF
TRBV5-4	once	TRBJ2-7	NA	TGTGCCATGTCCTCTCTCTACGAGCAGTACTTC	CAMSSLYEQYF
TRBV9	few	TRBJ2-7	TRBD1	TGTGCCAGCAGCCCATACGGGACAGGGTACTACGAGCAGTACTTC	CASSPYGTGYYEQYF
TRBV10-3	NA	TRBJ1-3	NA	TGTGCCATCAGTGACATCCAAGGGAGAGGTGGAAACACCATATATTTT	CAISDIQGRGGNTIYF
TRBV30	NA	TRBJ2-7	NA	TGTGCCTGGAGTGGACTGTCCTACGAGCAGTACTTC	CAWSGLSYEQYF
TRBV25-1	NA	TRBJ1-4	NA	TGTGCCAGCAGTGGCTCAGGGGTAAGTTCAAATGAAAAACTGTTTTTT	CASSGSGVSSNEKLFF
TRBV21-1	few	TRBJ2-7	NA	TGTGCCAGCAGCAAAGGGACAGCGCAGTACTTC	CASSKGTAQYF
TRBV7-6	few	TRBJ2-7	TRBD1	TGTGCCAGCAGCCAGGGGACAGGGTCCTACGAGCAGTACTTC	CASSQGTGSYEQYF
TRBV7-9	NA	TRBJ1-3	TRBD1	TGTGCCAGCACCTTGACAGGGGCTGGAAACACCATATATTTT	CASTLTGAGNTIYF
TRBV30	few	TRBJ1-1	TRBD1	TGTGCTTGCCCCACAGGGGGGTCGTCTGAAGCTTTCTTT	CACPTGGSSEAFF
TRBV19	NA	TRBJ2-2	TRBD2	TGTGCCAGTACCCGGCTAGCGGTTAACACCGGGGAGCTGTTTTTT	CASTRLAVNTGELFF
TRBV18	NA	TRBJ1-1	NA	TGTGCCAGTTCCGCAGGGGTACGTACTGAAGCTTTCTTT	CASSAGVRTEAFF
TRBV6-5	NA	TRBJ2-5	TRBD2	TGTGCCAGCAGCTTTAGCGGGAGAGGGGGAGAGACCCAGTACTTC	CASSFSGRGGETQYF
TRBV5-6	few	TRBJ2-5	NA	TGTGCCAGCAACCTAGACCGTTACCAAGAGACCCAGTACTTC	CASNLDRYQETQYF
TRBV7-9	few	TRBJ2-5	NA	TGTGCCAGCAGCTCGCTAACAGGGCCTCAAGAGACCCAGTACTTC	CASSSLTGPQETQYF
TRBV4-1	few	TRBJ2-7	TRBD2	TGCGCCAGCAGCCAAGCCACCGGGACTAGCGGATTTTACGAGCAGTACTTC	CASSQATGTSGFYEQYF
TRBV27	many	TRBJ2-2	NA	TGTGCCAGCAGTTTATTCCCCCCGATGGGCGGGATGACCGGGGAGCTGTTTTTT	CASSLFPPMGGMTGELFF
TRBV19	NA	TRBJ1-3	TRBD1	TGTGCCAGTAGTCGACACGCCGGGACAGGGGGAAACACCATATATTTT	CASSRHAGTGGNTIYF
TRBV5-1	NA	TRBJ2-2	TRBD2	TGCGCCAGCAGCTCTACCGGGACAGGACTAGCGGGGACCGGGGAGCTGTTTTTT	CASSSTGTGLAGTGELFF
TRBV30	NA	TRBJ2-1	TRBD2	TGTGCCTCGAGATCACCCCGACTAGCGGACATCATCAACTACAATGAGCAGTTCTTC	CASRSPRLADIINYNEQFF
TRBV7-3	few	TRBJ2-1	TRBD2	TGTGCCAGCAGCTTGCTGGGGGGAGGGGAAGTTGAGCAGTTCTTC	CASSLLGGGEVEQFF
TRBV7-3	NA	TRBJ2-7	NA	TGTGCCAGCAGCTTCAATAGGGGCTACGAGCAGTACTTC	CASSFNRGYEQYF
TRBV6-5	few	TRBJ2-2	NA	TGTGCCAGCAGTTACTTCGGTCAGGGAGGCACCGGGGAGCTGTTTTTT	CASSYFGQGGTGELFF
TRBV18	NA	TRBJ2-1	NA	TGTGCCAGCTCACCAGACTACGCCCCCGATGAGCAGTTCTTC	CASSPDYAPDEQFF
TRBV6-5	NA	TRBJ2-5	TRBD2	TGTGCCAGCAGTTACCCCCTAGCGGAGCAAGAGACCCAGTACTTC	CASSYPLAEQETQYF
TRBV29-1	few	TRBJ2-3	NA	TGCAGCGTTGAGTACGGCGGGATGGGGGGAGATACGCAGTATTTT	CSVEYGGMGGDTQYF
TRBV30	few	TRBJ2-7	TRBD1	TGTGCCTGGAGTGGACAGGGGCCCTACGAGCAGTACTTC	CAWSGQGPYEQYF
TRBV5-1	few	TRBJ1-1	NA	TGCGCCAGCAGCTTGGTGGCGGGGGGGGACACTGAAGCTTTCTTT	CASSLVAGGDTEAFF
TRBV15	few	TRBJ1-5	NA	TGTGCCACCCAGGCCAGGGTTGGTCAGCCCCAGCATTTT	CATQARVGQPQHF
TRBV11-3	few	TRBJ2-3	TRBD2	TGTGCCAGCAGCTCCAGCGGGAGGATGGGAGCAGATACGCAGTATTTT	CASSSSGRMGADTQYF
TRBV10-1	NA	TRBJ2-4	NA	TGCGCCTCAACCGAAGAAGGGAGTGGAAACATTCAGTACTTC	CASTEEGSGNIQYF
TRBV6-6	few	TRBJ2-7	NA	TGTGCCAGCATTTCGACGGGCTCCTACGAGCAGTACTTC	CASISTGSYEQYF